The clone carrying this T cell receptor beta chain occurred many times. What it binds is not known. TCRdb called the RACE reads again in MiXCR, with one record for every CDR3 protein. The sample records 75,000 to 90,000 distinct CDR3 sequences, about a tenth being singletons. V trimming: 3 bases; J trimming: 5 bases; junction bases outside the gene matches: 7. This CDR3 comprises 15 residues. Germline CDR1 KGHSH, CDR2 LQKENI. Specified time point: patch test 3, about 24 weeks after DPC sensitization. Regarding treatment: therapeutic diphenylcyclopropenone sensitization with weekly scalp DPC. The data were taken from a study of human T cells and chemical hapten exposure. Study conclusions and caveats: Expanded TCRs clustered into significantly more large CDR3 similarity groups than controls, the analysis revealed. TCRs above 1 in 1000 frequency did not change with DPC sensitization.

The chain combines TRBV18 with TRBJ2-7; 10 positions match TRBD2. This sample comprised whole blood, obtained in connection with sensitization to the hapten diphenylcyclopropenone (DPC). The sequence was collected from a woman aged 45-65 years with alopecia areata. Some clones in this sample may be carry-over from other donors' samples. The CDR3 DNA reads TGTGCCAGCTCACCCCCTAGCGGGAGAAGCCACGAGCAGTACTTC. It is translated as CASSPPSGRSHEQYF.